The present T cell receptor beta chain was sequenced within a study of cytomegalovirus exposure and HLA in healthy donors. For the study at large: Most donors, roughly 84% of some 400 genotyped, fell in the Caucasian-associated ancestry cluster. The study, taken as a whole, reports: TCR beta V- and J-gene trimming was later associated with a missense DCLRE1C variant.

The length of the CDR3 is 14 residues. The V and J ends lost 7 bases and 7 bases respectively, with 16 bases between them. CDR1 LNHDA and CDR2 SQIVND come from the germline V gene (reference sequence). 13 Jbeta primers and 60 Vbeta primers were used for the PCR. Repertoires were generated with immunoSEQ multiplex PCR, while TCRdb's copy carries only in-frame clones and drops some. The sample carries about 210,000 clones, over 75% recorded once. Notes on this clone: Its antigen is still unknown.

Specimen: PBMCs. The TCR originated in a woman aged 50 to 65 in good health and CMV-seropositive. The chain links TRBV19 to TRBJ2-2; no reliable D call. The CDR3 sequence is CASTGRVKGGELFF. DNA for the CDR3: TGTGCCAGTACCGGTCGGGTGAAAGGCGGGGAGCTGTTTTTT.